A selection of T cell receptor beta chains follows, all from one sample in a study of blood T cell repertoires in COVID-19. Sequencing used immunoSEQ multiplex PCR; TCRdb keeps in-frame clones, though not all of them. The data show almost 200,000 clones, about 86% seen once. Source material: peripheral blood. Receptors originate from a woman aged 70-85 years with acute or convalescent COVID-19. The CDR3 runs from the conserved cysteine through the conserved F or W. Each record gives: D gene, V gene, J gene, clone size, CDR3 DNA, CDR3 protein. D genes are given only for firm matches. Where a row states a size, it is once, few, many or the class of an expanded clone; other rows omit it.

>.|TRBV18|TRBJ1-2|.
TGTGCCAGCTCGTCAGGGAGGTCTTCTTATGGCTACACCTTC
CASSSGRSSYGYTF
>.|TRBV6-2/TRBV6-3|TRBJ2-5|.
TGTGCCAGCAGTTCCGGGGGCAGGGGGAACCAGGAGACCCAGTACTTC
CASSSGGRGNQETQYF
>TRBD2|TRBV4-1|TRBJ2-4|.
TGCGCCAGCAGGGGGGAGGGGATGACCAAAAACATTCAGTACTTC
CASRGEGMTKNIQYF
>.|TRBV12-3/TRBV12-4|TRBJ2-1|.
TGTGCCAGCAGTTTAGATACATACAATGAGCAGTTCTTC
CASSLDTYNEQFF
>TRBD1|TRBV7-9|TRBJ2-7|.
TGTGCCAGCAGCTCGACAGGGGGCTCCTACGAGCAGTACTTC
CASSSTGGSYEQYF
>.|TRBV6-5|TRBJ1-6|.
TGTGCCAGCAGACCAACAGGGAGTTATTCACCCCTCCACTTT
CASRPTGSYSPLHF
>.|TRBV27|TRBJ1-2|.
TGTGCCAGCAGTTTCCGGGACACCCGGAATGGCTACACCTTC
CASSFRDTRNGYTF
>TRBD1|TRBV5-1|TRBJ1-4|.
TGCGCCAGCAGCTTGCTCGACAGGGCGGCTAATGAAAAACTGTTTTTT
CASSLLDRAANEKLFF
>TRBD2|TRBV12-3/TRBV12-4|TRBJ2-1|.
TGTGCCAGCGGCCCGTGGGGCGGGAGTGACCTGTTCTTC
CASGPWGGSDLFF
>TRBD1|TRBV6-1|TRBJ1-5|.
TGTGCCAGCAGTGAGGGAACAGGGGTTAATCAGCCCCAGCATTTT
CASSEGTGVNQPQHF
>.|TRBV18|TRBJ2-1|.
TGTGCCAGCTCACCACCGTCAAAGGGGAACAATGAGCAGTTCTTC
CASSPPSKGNNEQFF
>.|TRBV19|TRBJ1-5|.
TGTGCCAGTAGTAAAGGGGCGATCCAGCCCCAGCATTTT
CASSKGAIQPQHF
>TRBD1|TRBV6-2/TRBV6-3|TRBJ2-5|.
TGTGCCAGCAGTTACCCATTCCACGACAGGGGGGTCGAGACCCAGTACTTC
CASSYPFHDRGVETQYF
>.|TRBV5-1|TRBJ2-3|.
TGCGCCAGCAGCTTGAGTGAGGCTTCAGATACGCAGTATTTT
CASSLSEASDTQYF
>TRBD1|TRBV2|TRBJ2-2|.
TGTGCCAGCAAGGGACAGGGAAGAAACACCGGGGAGCTGTTTTTT
CASKGQGRNTGELFF
>.|TRBV5-8|TRBJ1-1|.
TGTGCCAGCAGTTGGAACAGACGGCTGGCCGCTGAAGCTTTCTTT
CASSWNRRLAAEAFF
>TRBD1|TRBV11-2|TRBJ1-2|.
TGTGCCAGCAGCTTGACAGGGGGCATTGGCTACACCTTC
CASSLTGGIGYTF
>TRBD2|TRBV6-5|TRBJ2-1|once
TGTGCCAGCAGCGGTGGGACTAGCGGCTACAATGAGCAGTTCTTC
CASSGGTSGYNEQFF
>.|TRBV12-3/TRBV12-4|TRBJ2-7|.
TGTGCCAGCAGTCCCGACGGGGTCGAGCAGTACTTC
CASSPDGVEQYF
>TRBD2|TRBV3-1/TRBV3-2|TRBJ2-7|.
TGTGCCAGCAGCCTCCGGGGAGCGGGACCCTACGAGCAGTACTTC
CASSLRGAGPYEQYF
>.|TRBV9|TRBJ1-1|.
TGTGCCAGCAGCGCTCTAATGAACACTGAAGCTTTCTTT
CASSALMNTEAFF
>.|TRBV5-5|TRBJ1-5|.
TGTGCCAGCAGCTCACTGACAGGTTTCAATCAGCCCCAGCATTTT
CASSSLTGFNQPQHF
>TRBD2|TRBV7-2|TRBJ2-3|once
TGTGCCAGCAGCTTAAGTCTAGCGGGGACAGATACGCAGTATTTT
CASSLSLAGTDTQYF
>.|TRBV18|TRBJ2-7|.
TGTGCCAGCTCACGACAGAACTACGAGCAGTACTTC
CASSRQNYEQYF
>TRBD1|TRBV6-5|TRBJ1-3|.
TGTGCCAGCAGAATGGACAGGGCAAGAAACACCATATATTTT
CASRMDRARNTIYF
>.|TRBV4-1|TRBJ2-4|.
TGCGCCAGCAGCCAAGATCAGGCGGCCAAAAACATTCAGTACTTC
CASSQDQAAKNIQYF
>TRBD2|TRBV9|TRBJ2-5|.
TGTGCCAGCACCAGACTAGCGGGAGCCAGAGAGACCCAGTACTTC
CASTRLAGARETQYF
>TRBD2|TRBV19|TRBJ2-7|.
TGTGCCAGTAGTAATAGAGGGAGCGGGAGGTTTTCCGAGCAGTACTTC
CASSNRGSGRFSEQYF
>TRBD2|TRBV4-3|TRBJ2-2|.
TGCGCCAGCAGCCAACCTAGCGGGGCAAACACCGGGGAGCTGTTTTTT
CASSQPSGANTGELFF
>TRBD2|TRBV28|TRBJ2-3|.
TGTGCCAGCAGTCCCGTAGCGGGGAACACAGATACGCAGTATTTT
CASSPVAGNTDTQYF
>.|TRBV19|TRBJ1-5|once
TGTGCCAGTAGTAAAACAGGTTATAGCAATCAGCCCCAGCATTTT
CASSKTGYSNQPQHF
>TRBD1|TRBV18|TRBJ2-7|.
TGTGCCAGCTCACCACTAGGGACAGGGAAATTGGGCGAGCAGTACTTC
CASSPLGTGKLGEQYF
>.|TRBV2|TRBJ1-5|.
TGTGCCAGCAGTGAAGGAGAGCAGCCCCAGCATTTT
CASSEGEQPQHF
>.|TRBV18|TRBJ2-1|.
TGTGCCAGCTCACCCACAGGGAATGAGCAGTTCTTC
CASSPTGNEQFF
>.|TRBV28|TRBJ1-5|.
TGTGCCAGCAACAGGATTAGGTCCAATCAGCCCCAGCATTTT
CASNRIRSNQPQHF
>TRBD1|TRBV19|TRBJ1-5|.
TGTGCCAGTAACACGACAGGGGGCAGCCAGCCCCAGCATTTT
CASNTTGGSQPQHF
>.|TRBV12-3/TRBV12-4|TRBJ1-3|.
TGTGCCAGCAGTTCGGGGTACACCATATATTTT
CASSSGYTIYF
>.|TRBV2|TRBJ1-1|.
TGTGCCAGCAGGGGCACTAACACTGAAGCTTTCTTT
CASRGTNTEAFF
>TRBD2|TRBV4-1|TRBJ2-5|.
TGCGCCAGCAGCCAAGACGCGGCACTAGCGGGGAAAGAGACCCAGTACTTC
CASSQDAALAGKETQYF
>.|TRBV6-2/TRBV6-3|TRBJ1-5|.
TGTGCCAGCAGTCACGGGGGGGGCAATCAGCCCCAGCATTTT
CASSHGGGNQPQHF
>.|TRBV2|TRBJ1-1|.
TGTGCCAGCATGGAGGGAGTGGTGAAGGCTTTCTTT
CASMEGVVKAFF
>TRBD1|TRBV7-8|TRBJ2-2|.
TGTGCCAGCAGCTTAGTACAGGGGGCTACCGGGGAGCTGTTTTTT
CASSLVQGATGELFF
>.|TRBV6-2/TRBV6-3|TRBJ2-7|.
TGTGCCAGCAGTTACCAGGAATTCTCCTACGAGCAGTACTTC
CASSYQEFSYEQYF
>TRBD1|TRBV2|TRBJ2-7|.
TGTGCCAGCAGTGTGGAGACAGGGAATTACGAGCAGTACTTC
CASSVETGNYEQYF
>TRBD2|TRBV6-2/TRBV6-3|TRBJ2-2|.
TGTGCCAGCAGTTGGTCAAGGAAATGGGCGGGAGTAGTCGCCGGGGAGCTGTTTTTT
CASSWSRKWAGVVAGELFF